This entry concerns a single TCR beta chain. Libraries were prepared by immunoSEQ multiplex PCR; TCRdb keeps only in-frame clonotypes and omits some of them. This repertoire shows 130,000 to 150,000 clones, approximately 88% found once; its top ten account for more than 4%. This specimen belongs to a study of control samples from healthy donors and cancer patients. This CDR3 contains 14 residues. The germline CDR1 and CDR2 sequences are SGHTA and FQGNSA. Germline trimming cut 5 bases from V and 8 bases from J; bases unmatched to any gene: 6. This receptor was taken from a man aged 30-40 years in good health. The chain employs TRBV7-2 and TRBJ1-4; TRBD1 aligns across 9 bases. The sample was blood. The CDR3 region is CASSRGTGREKLFF. DNA for the CDR3: TGTGCCAGCAGCCGTGGGACAGGGCGAGAAAAACTGTTTTTT.